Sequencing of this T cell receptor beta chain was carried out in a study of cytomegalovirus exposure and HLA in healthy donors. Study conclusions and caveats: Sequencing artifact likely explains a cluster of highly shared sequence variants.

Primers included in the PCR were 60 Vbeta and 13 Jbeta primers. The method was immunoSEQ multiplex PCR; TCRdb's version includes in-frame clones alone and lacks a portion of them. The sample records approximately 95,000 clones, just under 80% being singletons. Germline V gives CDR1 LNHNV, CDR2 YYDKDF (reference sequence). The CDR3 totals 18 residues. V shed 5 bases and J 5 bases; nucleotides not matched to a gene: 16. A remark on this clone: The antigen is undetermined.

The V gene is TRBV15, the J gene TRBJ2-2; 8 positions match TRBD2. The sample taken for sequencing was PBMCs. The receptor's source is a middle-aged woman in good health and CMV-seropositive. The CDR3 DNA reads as TGTGCCACCAGCTCGGGGCTCGCGCTAGCGGGTGTTACCGGGGAGCTGTTTTTT. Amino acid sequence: CATSSGLALAGVTGELFF. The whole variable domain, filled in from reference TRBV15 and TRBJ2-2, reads DAMVIQNPRYQVTQFGKPVTLSCSQTLNHNVMYWYQQKSSQAPKLLFHYYDKDFNNEADTPDNFQSRRPNTSFCFLDIRSPGLGDTAMYLCATSSGLALAGVTGELFFGEGSRLTVL.